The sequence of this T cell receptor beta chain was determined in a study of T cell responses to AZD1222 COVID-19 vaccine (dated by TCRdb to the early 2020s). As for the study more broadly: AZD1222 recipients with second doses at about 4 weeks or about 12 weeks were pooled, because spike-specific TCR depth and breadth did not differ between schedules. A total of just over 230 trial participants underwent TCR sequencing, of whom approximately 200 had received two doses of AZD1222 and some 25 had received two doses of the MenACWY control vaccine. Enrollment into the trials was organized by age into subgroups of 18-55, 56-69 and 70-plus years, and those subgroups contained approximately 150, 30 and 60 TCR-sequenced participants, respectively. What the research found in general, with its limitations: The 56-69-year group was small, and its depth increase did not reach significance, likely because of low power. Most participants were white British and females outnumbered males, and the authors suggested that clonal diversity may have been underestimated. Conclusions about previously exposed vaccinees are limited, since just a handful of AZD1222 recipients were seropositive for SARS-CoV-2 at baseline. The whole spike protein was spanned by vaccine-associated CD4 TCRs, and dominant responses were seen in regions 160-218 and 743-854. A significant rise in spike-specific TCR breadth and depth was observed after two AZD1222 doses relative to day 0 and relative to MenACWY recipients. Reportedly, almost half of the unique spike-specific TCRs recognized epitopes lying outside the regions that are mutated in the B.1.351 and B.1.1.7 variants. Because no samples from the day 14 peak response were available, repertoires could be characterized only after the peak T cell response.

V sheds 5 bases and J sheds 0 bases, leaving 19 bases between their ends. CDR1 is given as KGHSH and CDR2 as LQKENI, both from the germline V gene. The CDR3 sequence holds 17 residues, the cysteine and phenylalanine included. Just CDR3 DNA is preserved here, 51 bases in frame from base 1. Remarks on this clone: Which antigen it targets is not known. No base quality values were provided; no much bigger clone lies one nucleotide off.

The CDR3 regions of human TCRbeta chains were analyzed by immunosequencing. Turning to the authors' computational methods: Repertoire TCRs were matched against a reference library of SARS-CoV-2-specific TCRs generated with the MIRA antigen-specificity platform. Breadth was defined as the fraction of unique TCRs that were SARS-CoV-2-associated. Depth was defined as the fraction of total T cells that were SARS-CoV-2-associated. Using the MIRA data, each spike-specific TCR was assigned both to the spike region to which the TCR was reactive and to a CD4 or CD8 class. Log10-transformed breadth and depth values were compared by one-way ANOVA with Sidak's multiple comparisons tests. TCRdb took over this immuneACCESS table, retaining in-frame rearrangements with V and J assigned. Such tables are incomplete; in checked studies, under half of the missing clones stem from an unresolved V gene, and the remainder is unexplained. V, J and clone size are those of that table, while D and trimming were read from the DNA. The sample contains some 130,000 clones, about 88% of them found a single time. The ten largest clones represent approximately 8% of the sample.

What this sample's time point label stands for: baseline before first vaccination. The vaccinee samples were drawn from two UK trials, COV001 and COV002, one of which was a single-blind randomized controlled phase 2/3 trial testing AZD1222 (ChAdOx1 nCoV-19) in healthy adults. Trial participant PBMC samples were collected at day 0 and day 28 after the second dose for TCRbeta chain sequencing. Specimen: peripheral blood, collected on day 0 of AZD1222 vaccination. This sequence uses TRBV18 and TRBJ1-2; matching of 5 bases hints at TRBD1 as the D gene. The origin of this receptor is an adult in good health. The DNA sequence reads TGTGCCAGCTCATCGGCTTCACGGGGGTCGACTAACTATGGCTACACCTTC. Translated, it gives CASSSASRGSTNYGYTF.